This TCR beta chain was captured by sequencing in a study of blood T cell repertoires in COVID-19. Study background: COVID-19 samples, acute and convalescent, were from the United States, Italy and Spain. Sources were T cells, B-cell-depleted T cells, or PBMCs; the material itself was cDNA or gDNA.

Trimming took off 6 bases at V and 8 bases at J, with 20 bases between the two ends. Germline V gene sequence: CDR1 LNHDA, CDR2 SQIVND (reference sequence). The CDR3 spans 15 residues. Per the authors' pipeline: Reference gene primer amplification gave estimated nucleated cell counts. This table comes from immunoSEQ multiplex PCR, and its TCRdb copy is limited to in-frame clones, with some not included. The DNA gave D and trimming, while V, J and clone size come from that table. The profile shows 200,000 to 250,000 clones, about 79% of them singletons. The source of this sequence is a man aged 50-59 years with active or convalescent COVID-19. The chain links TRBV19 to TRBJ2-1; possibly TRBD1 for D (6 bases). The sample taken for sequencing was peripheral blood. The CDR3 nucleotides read TGTGCCAGTAGCTACGACAGGCGATCTACGGATGAGCAGTTCTTC. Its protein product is CASSYDRRSTDEQFF.